One sample yielded the 20 T cell receptor beta chains listed below, sequenced in a study of blood T cell repertoires in COVID-19. TCRdb's table, derived via immunoSEQ multiplex PCR, lists solely in-frame clones and lacks some. This sample yields fewer than 20,000 clones, of which 70% to 90% are seen a single time; under 45% belongs to the top ten. The specimen was peripheral blood. The receptors were gathered from an older man in a cohort sampled during active COVID-19.

This sequence joins TRBV28 and TRBJ2-6; D not certain. Trimming removed 8 bases at V and 1 base at J, with 6 bases between. From germline, CDR1 is MDHEN and CDR2 SYDVKM. This CDR3 has 13 amino acids. The CDR3 loop is CASEVSGANVLTF. The CDR3 bases are TGTGCCAGCGAGGTTTCTGGGGCCAACGTCCTGACTTTC.

V usage is TRBV28 and J usage is TRBJ2-7; a possible D gene is TRBD1 (6 bases). Between the trimmed V and J ends, which lost 5 bases and 1 base, there was a span of 9 bases. Germline V gives CDR1 MDHEN, CDR2 SYDVKM. This CDR3 has 13 residues. Here the CDR3 reads CASSRGQSYEQYF. In DNA, the CDR3 is TGTGCCAGCAGTCGGGGACAATCCTACGAGCAGTACTTC.

The chain combines TRBV4-1 with TRBJ1-4, with a possible D match to TRBD1 (6 bases). The V end was cut by 0 bases, the J end by 15 bases, with 17 bases between. Germline V lookup: CDR1 MGHRA, CDR2 YSYEKL. The CDR3 length is 14 residues. CDR3 in DNA: TGCGCCAGCAGCCAAGAAGTGGGGGCTGGATATATGTTTTTT. Amino acids: CASSQEVGAGYMFF.

This chain links TRBV29-1 with TRBJ1-2; D possibly corresponds to TRBD1 (5 bases). Trimming removed 5 bases at V and 5 bases at J, with 9 bases between. The CDR3 has 11 residues. Germline V gene sequence: CDR1 SQVTM, CDR2 ANQGSEA. The CDR3 DNA reads TGCAGCGTTCTAGGGGATTATGGCTACACCTTC. Translation: CSVLGDYGYTF.

V is TRBV5-1 and J is TRBJ2-7; D is undetermined. V was shortened by 0 bases and J by 5 bases, with 9 bases between the two germline ends. Germline CDR1 and CDR2: SGHRS and YFSETQ. The CDR3 is made up of 13 amino acids. The CDR3 DNA sequence: TGCGCCAGCAGCTTGGCCCCTCAGAACGAGCAGTACTTC. Its translation: CASSLAPQNEQYF.

The chain employs TRBV5-4 and TRBJ2-7, with a possible D match to TRBD2 (6 bases). The V end lost 0 bases, the J end lost 0 bases, and 10 bases lay between the germline ends. Germline-derived CDR1 and CDR2 are SGHNT and YYREEE (reference sequence). This CDR3 comprises 15 residues. This CDR3 is CASSLAGESSYEQYF. The CDR3 DNA follows: TGTGCCAGCAGCTTGGCGGGAGAGAGCTCCTACGAGCAGTACTTC.

The chain is built from TRBV19 and TRBJ2-5; D is perhaps TRBD2 (6 bases). Germline lookup yields CDR1 LNHDA and CDR2 SQIVND (reference sequence). The CDR3 consists of 18 residues. V was clipped by 4 bases and J by 3 bases, with 24 bases between them. The CDR3 DNA sequence: TGTGCCAGTAGTACAAAGCGGGCTTCTAGTCGGGCTAAAGAGACCCAGTACTTC. Encoded protein: CASSTKRASSRAKETQYF. The variable domain in full, with the rest retrieved from reference TRBV19 and TRBJ2-5, is DGGITQSPKYLFRKEGQNVTLSCEQNLNHDAMYWYRQDPGQGLRLIYYSQIVNDFQKGDIAEGYSVSREKKESFPLTVTSAQKNPTAFYLCASSTKRASSRAKETQYFGPGTRLLVL.

This clone was recorded a few times. The chain is built from TRBV7-9 and TRBJ2-7; 9 bases match TRBD1. This CDR3 comprises 14 residues. V dropped 10 bases and J dropped 6; count of bases not matched to a gene: 13. Germline values: CDR1 SEHNR, CDR2 FQNEAQ (reference sequence). CDR3 nucleotides: TGTGCCACCGCCCATCCGGGACAGGGCTCCGAGCAGTACTTC. This translates into CATAHPGQGSEQYF. The full variable domain, with the rest looked up from reference TRBV7-9 and TRBJ2-7, is DTGVSQNPRHKITKRGQNVTFRCDPISEHNRLYWYRQTLGQGPEFLTYFQNEAQLEKSRLLSDRFSAERPKGSFSTLEIQRTEQGDSAMYLCATAHPGQGSEQYFGPGTRLTVT.

This clone occurred once. The CDR3 region has the DNA TGTGCCAGCAGTGAGTCACAGGCCTACAATGAGCAGTTCTTC. It specifies CASSESQAYNEQFF. This sequence joins TRBV6-1 and TRBJ2-1, with D possibly matching TRBD1 (5 bases). The CDR3 is 14 amino acids. With 3 bases removed from V and 2 bases from J, the gap between germline ends came to 8 bases. Per germline, CDR1 MNHNS and CDR2 SASEGT.

This clone was found a few times. The chain couples TRBV27 to TRBJ2-7, with TRBD1 matching over 7 bases. Germline V gene sequence: CDR1 MNHEY, CDR2 SMNVEV (reference sequence). With 4 bases clipped from V and 3 bases from J, the junction kept 9 bases outside the gene matches. This CDR3 is 15 amino acids long. The DNA of the CDR3 is TGTGCCAGCAGTTCCCAGACAGGGACCTACTACGAGCAGTACTTC. Residues: CASSSQTGTYYEQYF.

This clone has just one count. This rearrangement joins TRBV4-1 to TRBJ2-7; tentatively, D is TRBD1 (5 bases). The length of the CDR3 is 13 residues. CDR1 is MGHRA and CDR2 is YSYEKL in the germline V gene. Trimming pared 2 bases from V and 3 bases from J, leaving 8 bases between. CDR3: CASSQRQSYEQYF. Here the CDR3 DNA reads TGCGCCAGCAGCCAAAGACAGAGCTACGAGCAGTACTTC.

This clone was detected only a few times. The chain recombines TRBV19 with TRBJ2-7, with D possibly being TRBD1 (5 bases). Trimming took 3 bases from V and 6 from J, leaving 12 bases between them. Germline loops: CDR1 LNHDA, CDR2 SQIVND (reference sequence). This CDR3 has 13 amino acids. The CDR3 nucleotides are TGTGCCAGTAGTATTGGGCAGGGTGTCGAGCAGTACTTC. Translation: CASSIGQGVEQYF.

The V and J genes are TRBV14 and TRBJ2-1; a weak D match, TRBD2 (5 bases). The CDR3 is 14 amino acids. V was clipped by 3 bases and J by 5 bases, with 11 bases between them. Germline V CDR1 and CDR2: SGHDN, FVKESK. As DNA, the CDR3 is TGTGCCAGCAGCCAGTGGGCTAGCAACAATGAGCAGTTCTTC. Protein product: CASSQWASNNEQFF.

The chain uses TRBV15 and TRBJ2-5; 7 nucleotides line up with TRBD2. After removal of 5 bases from V and 1 base from J, the junction contained 4 bases not matched to a gene. The CDR3 covers 14 residues. CDR1 and CDR2 from the germline V gene are LNHNV and YYDKDF (reference sequence). The CDR3 region has the DNA TGTGCCACCAGCGGTGGGAGGGCCCAAGAGACCCAGTACTTC. Protein: CATSGGRAQETQYF.

This clone was observed a few times. The CDR3 DNA is TGCAGCGTTGAGGAGACAGGGGGCAATTATGGCTACACCTTC. As protein: CSVEETGGNYGYTF. The gene calls are TRBV29-1 and TRBJ1-2; 10 bases match TRBD1. The CDR3 consists of 14 residues. Germline values: CDR1 SQVTM, CDR2 ANQGSEA. V shed 3 bases, J shed 5 bases, and the junction held 6 bases outside the gene matches.

This chain links TRBV4-1 with TRBJ2-5; a possible D gene is TRBD1 (6 bases). The V end was cut by 4 bases, the J end by 2 bases, with 20 bases between. The CDR3 is 17 amino acids. The germline V gene encodes CDR1 MGHRA and CDR2 YSYEKL. As DNA, the CDR3 is TGCGCCAGCAGCCTCTACCCCCCGGGACAATTACAAGAGACCCAGTACTTC. The encoded protein is CASSLYPPGQLQETQYF.

V and J are TRBV27 and TRBJ1-1; D gene unclear. V was trimmed by 4 bases and J by 0 bases, leaving 9 bases between them. CDR1 and CDR2 (germline): MNHEY, SMNVEV (reference sequence). There are 14 residues in the CDR3. CDR3 sequence reads: CASSYGGMNTEAFF. The CDR3 DNA reads TGTGCCAGCAGTTATGGAGGGATGAACACTGAAGCTTTCTTT.

V gene TRBV3-1 (or the pseudogene TRBV3-2) combines with J gene TRBJ1-4; the D gene is possibly TRBD1 (6 bases). V lost 0 bases and J 3 bases, leaving 20 bases between the germline ends. Germline V CDR1 and CDR2: LGHDT, YNNKEL (reference sequence). This CDR3 has 19 residues. CDR3 coding DNA: TGTGCCAGCAGCCAAGATTTAGGTACAGGGTATGGATCTAATGAAAAACTGTTTTTT. Residues: CASSQDLGTGYGSNEKLFF.

The V call is TRBV4-3, the J call TRBJ1-3; TRBD1 is a possible D gene (5 bases). The length of the CDR3 is 19 residues. The V gene's germline CDR1 is LGHNA and CDR2 YSLEER. With 3 bases removed from V and 4 bases from J, the gap between germline ends came to 25 bases. This CDR3 is CASSHPVPRLGLSGNTIYF. CDR3 bases: TGCGCCAGCAGCCATCCGGTCCCTCGACTGGGGCTATCGGGAAACACCATATATTTT.

The CDR3 DNA reads TGTGCCAGCGCATTTACTAGCGGCACAGATACGCAGTATTTT. This codes for CASAFTSGTDTQYF. This rearrangement joins TRBV28 to TRBJ2-3; 7 nucleotides align to TRBD2. V lost 8 bases to trimming and J lost 1 base; unmatched junction nucleotides: 6. Germline loops: CDR1 MDHEN, CDR2 SYDVKM. This CDR3 comprises 14 residues.